The 27 T cell receptor beta chains given below trace back to one sample, sequenced in a study of CD8 T cells in ankylosing spondylitis. Study results and limitations: There was a TCR beta motif, made of several highly homologous variants, that appeared characteristic of ankylosing spondylitis blood.

In TCRdb, the 5' RACE reads were re-called with MiXCR into one record per CDR3 protein. Of approximately 440,000 distinct CDR3 sequences in the sample, 15% to 20% were seen once. Their cognate antigens are unknown. Sequences were obtained from blood, either unsorted or a sorted T cell fraction (not recorded which). The source is a male donor with ankylosing spondylitis.

The rearrangement links TRBV6-1 to TRBJ2-1; D gene ambiguous. Germline loops: CDR1 MNHNS, CDR2 SASEGT. The CDR3 is 14 amino acids. V was cut by 6 bases and J by 8 bases, with 17 bases left in between. The CDR3 sequence: CASSPSPIADEQFF. In nucleotides, the CDR3 is TGTGCCAGCAGCCCTTCCCCAATCGCCGATGAGCAGTTCTTC.

The V and J genes are TRBV6-2 or TRBV6-3 and TRBJ2-1; 8 nucleotides agree with TRBD1. From germline, CDR1 is MNHEY and CDR2 SVGEGT. This CDR3 region has 14 residues. Trimming at V came to 5 bases and at J to 12 bases, leaving 12 bases not matched to a gene. CDR3 protein: CASSDRGGNPWQFF. The DNA of the CDR3 is TGTGCCAGCAGTGACAGGGGCGGTAACCCGTGGCAGTTCTTC.

This clonotype was found a few times. The rearrangement joins TRBV12-3 or TRBV12-4 to TRBJ1-5, with unresolved D. This CDR3 contains 14 residues. V was pared by 4 bases and J by 2 bases, with 9 bases between. CDR3 nucleotide sequence: TGTGCCAGCAGTTCGGTGGCAGGCAATCAGCCCCAGCATTTT. Encoded protein: CASSSVAGNQPQHF.

This clonotype was counted between two and nine times. The V and J genes are TRBV20-1 and TRBJ2-2; the match to TRBD1 covers 7 bases. The CDR3 consists of 17 residues. With 0 bases clipped from V and 4 bases from J, the junction kept 11 bases outside the gene matches. CDR1 and CDR2 from the germline V gene are DFQATT and SNEGSKA (reference sequence). The CDR3 spells CSARDAAPGGLTGELFF. As DNA, the CDR3 is TGCAGTGCTAGAGATGCCGCGCCAGGGGGTCTCACCGGGGAGCTGTTTTTT.

There are a few counts of this clonotype. The CDR3 reads CASSPTGITYEQYF. In nucleotides, the CDR3 is TGTGCCAGCAGCCCTACAGGGATCACCTACGAGCAGTACTTC. The rearrangement links TRBV6-6 to TRBJ2-7; TRBD1 is a possible D gene (6 bases). This CDR3 is 14 amino acids long. The V gene's germline CDR1 is MNHNY and CDR2 SVGAGI (reference sequence). Between the trimmed V and J ends, which lost 6 bases and 2 bases, there was a span of 14 bases.

As DNA, the CDR3 is TGTGCCAGCAGCGTAGACTTGTACCAAGAGACCCAGTACTTC. The encoded protein is CASSVDLYQETQYF. V is TRBV9 and J is TRBJ2-5; no definite D call. The V end lost 0 bases, the J end lost 0 bases, and 6 bases lay between the germline ends. The germline V gene encodes CDR1 SGDLS and CDR2 YYNGEE. The CDR3 length is 14 residues.

This clonotype has a handful of counts. V gene TRBV10-3 combines with J gene TRBJ1-2; 10 positions agree with TRBD1. The germline V gene encodes CDR1 ENHRY and CDR2 SYGVKD. The CDR3 is made up of 14 amino acids. Trimming cost V 6 bases and J 7 bases; bases outside gene matches: 8. CDR3 sequence (DNA): TGTGCCATCAGCACCGGGGACAGGGGATCTGGCTACACCTTC. Encoded protein: CAISTGDRGSGYTF.

This clonotype was recorded a few times. The V and J genes are TRBV18 and TRBJ2-7; tentatively, D is TRBD1 or TRBD2 (5 bases each). This CDR3 is built from 15 residues. In germline, CDR1 is KGHSH, CDR2 LQKENI. V lost 5 bases to trimming and J lost 1 base, with 15 bases between them. In nucleotides, the CDR3 is TGTGCCAGCTCAACCATAGGTGAGGGGTCCTACGAGCAGTACTTC. Translating gives CASSTIGEGSYEQYF.

This sequence joins TRBV10-3 and TRBJ1-2, with no clear D. V was cut by 1 base and J by 6 bases, with 9 bases left in between. Germline CDR1 is ENHRY and CDR2 is SYGVKD. The length of the CDR3 is 13 residues. Here the CDR3 reads CAISEFDGDGYTF. DNA for the CDR3: TGTGCCATCAGTGAGTTCGATGGAGATGGCTACACCTTC.

This clonotype has only a few counts. The chain uses TRBV2 and TRBJ1-5; 11 bases are a match to TRBD1. CDR3 length equals 15 residues. V shed 4 bases, J shed 6 bases, and the junction held 5 bases outside the gene matches. CDR1 and CDR2 from the germline V gene are SNHLY and FYNNEI. DNA for the CDR3: TGTGCCAGCAGTGGGGACAGGGGGAGGACTCAGCCCCAGCATTTT. Translation gives CASSGDRGRTQPQHF. The whole variable domain, filled in from reference TRBV2 and TRBJ1-5, reads EPEVTQTPSHQVTQMGQEVILRCVPISNHLYFYWYRQILGQKVEFLVSFYNNEISEKSEIFDDQFSVERPDGSNFTLKIRSTKLEDSAMYFCASSGDRGRTQPQHFGDGTRLSIL.

This clonotype was seen a handful of times. The V gene is TRBV9, the J gene TRBJ1-1, with 7 bases aligning to TRBD1. Trimming removed 4 bases from V and 1 base from J; junction bases left unmatched: 7. The CDR3 length is 15 residues. CDR1 is SGDLS, CDR2 YYNGEE, per germline. The CDR3 reads CASSPEGAANTEAFF. Written as DNA, the CDR3 is TGTGCCAGCAGCCCCGAGGGGGCGGCGAACACTGAAGCTTTCTTT. The variable domain in full, with the rest retrieved from reference TRBV9 and TRBJ1-1, is DSGVTQTPKHLITATGQRVTLRCSPRSGDLSVYWYQQSLDQGLQFLIQYYNGEERAKGNILERFSAQQFPDLHSELNLSSLELGDSALYFCASSPEGAANTEAFFGQGTRLTVV.

This clonotype was seen a handful of times. The rearrangement joins TRBV29-1 to TRBJ1-1, with a possible D match to TRBD1 (6 bases). The CDR3 is 12 amino acids. CDR1 SQVTM and CDR2 ANQGSEA come from the germline V gene. V lost 5 bases, J lost 8 bases, and 15 bases lay in between. Here the CDR3 reads CSVIRTASEAFF. CDR3 nucleotide sequence: TGCAGCGTTATTAGGACAGCGTCAGAAGCTTTCTTT.

The chain couples TRBV30 to TRBJ1-1; D uncertain. The V and J ends lost 0 bases and 0 bases respectively, with 5 bases between them. The CDR3 length is 13 residues. From germline, CDR1 is GTSNPN and CDR2 SVGIG (reference sequence). This CDR3 reads CAWSVRLNTEAFF. DNA for the CDR3: TGTGCCTGGAGTGTACGGCTGAACACTGAAGCTTTCTTT.

This clonotype was found a few times. The chain has TRBV11-2 and TRBJ2-7; possible D gene TRBD1, 5 bases. The CDR3 extends over 16 amino acids. V lost 2 bases and J lost 3, with 17 bases in between. Germline values: CDR1 SGHAT, CDR2 FQNNGV. This CDR3 reads CASSLQGESKYYEQYF. As DNA, the CDR3 is TGTGCCAGCAGCTTACAAGGGGAATCCAAATACTACGAGCAGTACTTC.

The rearrangement links TRBV29-1 to TRBJ2-3; 7 bases match TRBD1. V trimming: 7 bases; J trimming: 8 bases; junction bases outside the gene matches: 6. Germline V gene lookup returns CDR1 SQVTM and CDR2 ANQGSEA. The length of the CDR3 is 11 residues. In DNA form, the CDR3 reads TGCAGCGCCCCGACAGGGAGTACGCAGTATTTT. Its protein is CSAPTGSTQYF.

The V gene is TRBV20-1, the J gene TRBJ2-1; 8 positions match TRBD2. The CDR3 is 14 residues long. Germline CDR1 is DFQATT and CDR2 is SNEGSKA (reference sequence). V lost 1 base to trimming and J lost 4 bases; unmatched junction nucleotides: 3. The CDR3 loop is CSARGLALYNEQFF. DNA for the CDR3: TGCAGTGCTAGAGGACTAGCGTTATACAATGAGCAGTTCTTC.

At least ten counts were recorded for this clonotype. This sequence joins TRBV7-9 and TRBJ2-6; 7 bases align to TRBD2. Trimming at V came to 7 bases and at J to 1 base, leaving 7 bases not matched to a gene. CDR3 length: 16 amino acids. Germline lookup yields CDR1 SEHNR and CDR2 FQNEAQ (reference sequence). In DNA, the CDR3 is TGTGCCAGCAACCCCGGGGGGAGTTCTGGGGCCAACGTCCTGACTTTC. It encodes CASNPGGSSGANVLTF.

This clonotype occurred a few times. A read error may account for a junction end that differs from germline. The V gene is TRBV6-1, the J gene TRBJ2-6; D is possibly TRBD1 (6 bases). CDR1 is MNHNS, CDR2 SASEGT, per germline. This CDR3 is built from 15 residues. Here the CDR3 reads CASREGGSGANVLTF. The CDR3 nucleotides read TGTGCCAGCAGAGAAGGGGGAAGTGGGGCCAACGTCCTGACTTTC.

The sample holds a few counts of this clonotype. The chain's CDR3 is CSARPFLGELFF. CDR3 nucleotide sequence: TGCAGTGCTAGACCCTTCCTCGGGGAGCTGTTTTTT. J is TRBJ2-2 and V is TRBV20-1, with D unclear. The CDR3 sequence is 12 residues long. Germline V gene sequence: CDR1 DFQATT, CDR2 SNEGSKA (reference sequence). V was clipped by 2 bases and J by 7 bases, with 8 bases between them.

This clonotype was observed a few times. The J gene is TRBJ2-1, the V gene TRBV20-1, with TRBD2 matching 11 bases. With 3 bases clipped from V and 0 bases from J, the junction kept 4 bases outside the gene matches. Germline V CDR1 and CDR2: DFQATT, SNEGSKA (reference sequence). This CDR3 comprises 16 residues. The CDR3 reads CSARAGTSGSYNEQFF. The CDR3 DNA sequence: TGCAGTGCTAGGGCCGGGACTAGCGGCTCCTACAATGAGCAGTTCTTC.

This clonotype was counted between two and nine times. This rearrangement joins TRBV4-2 to TRBJ2-1; D might be TRBD2 (6 bases). Germline values: CDR1 LGHNA, CDR2 YNFKEQ. Trimming removed 0 bases at V and 7 bases at J, with 19 bases between. The CDR3 has 17 residues. The CDR3 nucleotides read TGTGCCAGCAGCCAAGATTCGGCAGCGGGTGATAGGAATGAGCAGTTCTTC. Translating it yields CASSQDSAAGDRNEQFF.

This clonotype was counted a few times. V is TRBV4-3 and J is TRBJ2-5; 13 nucleotides line up with TRBD2. The CDR3 sequence is 16 residues long. V dropped 4 bases and J dropped 5; count of bases not matched to a gene: 7. Germline loops: CDR1 LGHNA, CDR2 YSLEER. CDR3 sequence: CASSRNTLAGGETQYF. The CDR3 DNA reads as TGCGCCAGCAGCCGAAATACACTAGCGGGGGGGGAGACCCAGTACTTC.

This clonotype was counted ten times or more. The V call is TRBV28, the J call TRBJ1-5, with 7 bases identical to TRBD1. V lost 4 bases and J lost 3; bases outside the gene matches: 3. CDR1 and CDR2 (germline): MDHEN, SYDVKM. The CDR3 length is 14 residues. CDR3 residues: CASSSTGNNQPQHF. CDR3 DNA sequence: TGTGCCAGCAGTTCGACAGGGAACAATCAGCCCCAGCATTTT.

CDR3 in DNA: TGTGCCAGCAGTTCTGGGACAGGGGCGAATGAAAAACTGTTTTTT. It translates to CASSSGTGANEKLFF. V is TRBV12-3 or TRBV12-4 and J is TRBJ1-4, with 10 bases matching TRBD1. This CDR3 region has 15 residues. V was pared by 4 bases and J by 5 bases, with 4 bases of the junction left unmatched.

This clonotype has a handful of counts. The V call is TRBV12-3 or TRBV12-4, the J call TRBJ2-3; 9 bases are a match to TRBD2. V was clipped by 2 bases and J by 5 bases; unmatched bases: 8. The CDR3 loop spans 16 amino acids. The CDR3 loop is CASSLRRGGSVDTQYF. The DNA for the CDR3 is TGTGCCAGCAGTTTACGGCGGGGGGGTTCGGTAGATACGCAGTATTTT.

The V call is TRBV7-9, the J call TRBJ1-1; D is ambiguous. The germline V and J ends were trimmed by 2 bases and 6 bases, with 16 bases remaining between them. Germline CDR1 and CDR2: SEHNR and FQNEAQ (reference sequence). This CDR3 has 15 residues. In DNA, the CDR3 is TGTGCCAGCAGCTTAACGGCAGCTGGAGGTCCTGAAGCTTTCTTT. This gives the protein CASSLTAAGGPEAFF.

This clonotype has just one count. The rearrangement joins TRBV14 to TRBJ2-2; 8 positions agree with TRBD1. The CDR3 totals 16 residues. V was pared by 4 bases and J by 6 bases, with 10 bases of the junction left unmatched. The germline CDR1 and CDR2 sequences are SGHDN and FVKESK. Here the CDR3 DNA reads TGTGCCAGCAGCCTATCGACAGGGGCAGTGTCCGGGGAGCTGTTTTTT. Translated: CASSLSTGAVSGELFF.